This passage covers 8 T cell receptor beta chains from one sample sequenced in a study of metastatic and nonmetastatic thyroid tumors. No treatment had been given to any patient before thyroid surgery. TCRdb re-processed the PCR reads through MiXCR. There are tens of thousands of clones in the sample; about 32% occur only once, and roughly 32% lies in the top ten. The sample consisted of blood. All receptors derive from a female donor with papillary thyroid cancer or a benign thyroid nodule (not recorded which). Some clones in this sample may be carry-over from other donors' samples.

This clone was seen at least ten times. J is TRBJ2-2 and V is TRBV7-3, with D unresolved. This CDR3 region has 14 residues. The V gene's germline CDR1 is SGHTA and CDR2 FQGTGA. V lost 1 base and J 3 bases, leaving 6 bases between the germline ends. Here the CDR3 reads CASSLNDYTGELFF. CDR3 nucleotide sequence: TGTGCCAGCAGCTTAAATGATTACACCGGGGAGCTGTTTTTT.

CDR3 sequence: CASTAGTSGRYEQFF. CDR3 coding DNA: TGTGCCAGCACCGCCGGGACTAGCGGGAGGTATGAGCAGTTCTTC. This rearrangement joins TRBV6-1 to TRBJ2-1, with 15 bases that match TRBD2. Germline CDR1 MNHNS, CDR2 SASEGT. Trimming took 7 bases from V and 8 from J; bases not matched to a gene: 6. The CDR3 runs to 15 residues.

This clone was counted many times. The chain joins TRBV27 to TRBJ2-7, with D maybe TRBD1 (6 bases). There are 14 residues in the CDR3. Germline CDR1 reads MNHEY; CDR2 reads SMNVEV (reference sequence). Trimming removed 5 bases from V and 5 bases from J, with 16 bases in between. The CDR3 region is CASSANREGNEQYF. CDR3 nucleotide sequence: TGTGCCAGCAGTGCCAACAGGGAAGGGAACGAGCAGTACTTC.

The rearrangement uses TRBV20-1 and TRBJ2-7; D is tentatively TRBD1 or TRBD2 (5 bases each). CDR1 is DFQATT and CDR2 is SNEGSKA in the germline V gene (reference sequence). Trimming pared 0 bases from V and 0 bases from J, leaving 9 bases between. CDR3 size: 14 residues. CDR3: CSARDPGSSYEQYF. The CDR3 DNA sequence: TGCAGTGCTAGAGATCCAGGGAGCTCCTACGAGCAGTACTTC.

This clone was seen ten or more times. This chain joins TRBV24-1 and TRBJ2-5; the match to TRBD1 covers 9 bases. Per the germline V gene, CDR1 is KGHDR and CDR2 is SFDVKD. After removal of 10 bases from V and 7 bases from J, the junction contained 6 bases not matched to a gene. This CDR3 spans 12 amino acids. Here the CDR3 DNA reads TGTGCCACAGGGGTGGGACAGGGGACCCAGTACTTC. It translates to CATGVGQGTQYF.

This clone occurred many times. The rearrangement uses TRBV2 and TRBJ1-2; tentative D call: TRBD1 (6 bases). The CDR3 loop spans 17 amino acids. Trimming took 7 bases from V and 0 from J, leaving 21 bases between them. Germline CDR1 and CDR2: SNHLY and FYNNEI. The CDR3 protein is CASIRRVDRRTNYGYTF. DNA of the CDR3: TGTGCCAGCATCCGGCGCGTTGACAGGCGTACTAACTATGGCTACACCTTC.

This clone has at least ten counts. The CDR3 sequence: CSARDRTVFSTNEKLFF. The CDR3 DNA is TGCAGTGCTAGAGATAGGACAGTTTTTTCAACTAATGAAAAACTGTTTTTT. V gene TRBV20-1 combines with J gene TRBJ1-4; maybe TRBD1 (6 bases). The CDR3 has 17 amino acids. Trimming took off 0 bases at V and 0 bases at J, with 14 bases between the two ends. CDR1 is DFQATT and CDR2 is SNEGSKA in the germline V gene (reference sequence).

The V and J genes are TRBV6-1 and TRBJ2-3, with D tentatively TRBD2 (5 bases). The germline CDR1 and CDR2 sequences are MNHNS and SASEGT. This CDR3 has 17 residues. V lost 4 bases to trimming and J lost 2 bases, with 19 bases between them. The CDR3 reads CASSASSAGPTTDTQYF. CDR3 nucleotides: TGTGCCAGCAGTGCGTCGTCGGCGGGCCCGACCACAGATACGCAGTATTTT.